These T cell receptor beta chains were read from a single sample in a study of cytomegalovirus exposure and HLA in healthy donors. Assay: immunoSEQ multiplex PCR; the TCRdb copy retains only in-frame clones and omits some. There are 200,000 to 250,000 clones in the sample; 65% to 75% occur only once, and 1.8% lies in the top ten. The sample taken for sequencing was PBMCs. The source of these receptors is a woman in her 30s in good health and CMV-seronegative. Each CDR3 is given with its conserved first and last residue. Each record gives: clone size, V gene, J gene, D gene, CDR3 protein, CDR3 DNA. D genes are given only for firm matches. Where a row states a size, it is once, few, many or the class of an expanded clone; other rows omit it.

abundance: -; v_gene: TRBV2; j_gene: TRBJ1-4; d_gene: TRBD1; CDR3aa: CASSHGTGPGGALGKLFF; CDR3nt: TGTGCCAGCAGTCACGGGACAGGGCCAGGGGGGGCCCTGGGAAAACTGTTTTTT
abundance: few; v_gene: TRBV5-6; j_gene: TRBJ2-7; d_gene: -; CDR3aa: CASSLGGVGSGFEQYF; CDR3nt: TGTGCCAGCAGCTTGGGAGGTGTGGGGAGCGGTTTCGAGCAGTACTTC
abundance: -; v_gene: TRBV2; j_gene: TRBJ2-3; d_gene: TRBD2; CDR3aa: CDSSDPGTSGSTDTQYF; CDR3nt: TGTGACAGCAGTGACCCGGGGACTAGCGGGAGCACAGATACGCAGTATTTT
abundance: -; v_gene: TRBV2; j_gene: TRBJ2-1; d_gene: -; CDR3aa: CASSWAGRGNEQFF; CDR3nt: TGTGCCAGCAGCTGGGCCGGGCGAGGGAATGAGCAGTTCTTC
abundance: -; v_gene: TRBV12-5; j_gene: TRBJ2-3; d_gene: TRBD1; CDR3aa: CASGLVRDRGSTDTQYF; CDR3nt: TGTGCTAGTGGTTTGGTCCGGGACAGGGGGAGCACAGATACGCAGTATTTT
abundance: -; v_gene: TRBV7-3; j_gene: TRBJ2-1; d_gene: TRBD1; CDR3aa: CASSLFRPGGSDEQFF; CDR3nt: TGTGCCAGCAGCTTATTCCGGCCAGGGGGCTCGGATGAGCAGTTCTTC
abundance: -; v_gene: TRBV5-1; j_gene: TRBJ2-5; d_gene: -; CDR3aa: CASSLSGVQETQYF; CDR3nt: TGCGCCAGCAGCTTGAGCGGAGTCCAAGAGACCCAGTACTTC
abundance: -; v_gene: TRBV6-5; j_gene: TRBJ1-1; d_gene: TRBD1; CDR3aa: CASSYSSGTGNTEAFF; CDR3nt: TGTGCCAGCAGTTACTCATCCGGGACAGGGAACACTGAAGCTTTCTTT
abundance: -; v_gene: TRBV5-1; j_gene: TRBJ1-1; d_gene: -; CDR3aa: CASSFGGNTEAFF; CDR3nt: TGCGCCAGCAGCTTCGGCGGGAACACTGAAGCTTTCTTT
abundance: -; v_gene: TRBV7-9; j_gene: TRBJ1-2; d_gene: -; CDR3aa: CASSKTESNYGYTF; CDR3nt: TGTGCCAGCAGCAAAACAGAAAGCAACTATGGCTACACCTTC
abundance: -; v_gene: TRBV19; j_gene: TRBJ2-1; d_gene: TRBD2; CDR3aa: CASSIVLAVYNEQFF; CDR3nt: TGTGCCAGTAGTATAGTACTAGCGGTCTACAATGAGCAGTTCTTC
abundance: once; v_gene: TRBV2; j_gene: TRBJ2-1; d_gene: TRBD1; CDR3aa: CALLGRDRGYNEQFF; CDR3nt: TGTGCCTTATTAGGACGGGACAGGGGCTACAATGAGCAGTTCTTC
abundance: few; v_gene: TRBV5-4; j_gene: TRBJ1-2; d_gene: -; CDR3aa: CASSISTGFMDGYTF; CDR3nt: TGTGCCAGCAGCATCAGCACAGGCTTTATGGATGGCTACACCTTC
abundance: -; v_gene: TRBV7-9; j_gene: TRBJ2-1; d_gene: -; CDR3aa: CASSLSGINEQFF; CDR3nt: TGTGCTAGCAGCTTATCAGGGATCAATGAGCAGTTCTTC
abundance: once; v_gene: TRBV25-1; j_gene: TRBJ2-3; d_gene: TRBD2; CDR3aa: CASSDTSGARDTQYF; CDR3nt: TGTGCCAGCAGTGATACTAGCGGGGCCAGGGATACGCAGTATTTT
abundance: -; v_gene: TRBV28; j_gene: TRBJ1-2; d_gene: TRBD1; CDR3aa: CAIVQGKGYGYTF; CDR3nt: TGTGCCATCGTACAGGGGAAGGGGTATGGCTACACCTTC
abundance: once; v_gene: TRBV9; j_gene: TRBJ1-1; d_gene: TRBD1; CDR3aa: CASSVTGVNTEAFF; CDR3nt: TGTGCCAGCAGCGTAACAGGGGTGAACACTGAAGCTTTCTTT
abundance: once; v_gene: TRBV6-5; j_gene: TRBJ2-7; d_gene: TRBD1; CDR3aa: CASSPGTGNEQYF; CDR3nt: TGTGCCAGCAGCCCCGGGACAGGGAACGAGCAGTACTTC
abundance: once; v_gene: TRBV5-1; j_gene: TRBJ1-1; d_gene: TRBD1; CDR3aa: CASSLTGVGLNTEAFF; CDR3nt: TGCGCCAGCAGCCTGACAGGGGTAGGTTTGAACACTGAAGCTTTCTTT
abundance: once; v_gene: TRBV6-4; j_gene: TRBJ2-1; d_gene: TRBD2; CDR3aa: CASSDGAGGPGSYNEQFF; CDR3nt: TGTGCCAGCAGTGACGGAGCGGGGGGGCCGGGTTCCTACAATGAGCAGTTCTTC
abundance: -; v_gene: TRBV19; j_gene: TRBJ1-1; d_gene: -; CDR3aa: CASSTRTANTEAFF; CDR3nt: TGTGCCAGTAGTACTCGGACAGCGAACACTGAAGCTTTCTTT
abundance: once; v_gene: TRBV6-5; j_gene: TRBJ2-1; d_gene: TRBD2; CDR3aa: CASRGGVDEQFF; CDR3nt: TGTGCCAGCAGGGGAGGGGTCGATGAGCAGTTCTTC
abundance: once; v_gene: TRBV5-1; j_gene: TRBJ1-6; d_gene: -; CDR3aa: CASSVTPTGQNSPLHF; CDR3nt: TGCGCCAGCAGCGTAACCCCTACAGGGCAAAATTCACCCCTCCACTTT
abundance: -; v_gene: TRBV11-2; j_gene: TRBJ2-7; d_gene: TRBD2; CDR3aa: CASSEGLTYEQYF; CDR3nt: TGTGCCAGCAGCGAGGGACTAACCTACGAGCAGTACTTC
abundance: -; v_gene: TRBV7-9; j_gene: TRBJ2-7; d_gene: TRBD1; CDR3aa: CASSPTGTGPYEQYF; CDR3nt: TGTGCCAGCAGCCCCACCGGGACAGGACCCTACGAGCAGTACTTC
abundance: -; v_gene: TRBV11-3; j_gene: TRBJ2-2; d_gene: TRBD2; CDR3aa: CASSGTSGTNTGELFF; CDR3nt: TGTGCCAGCAGCGGAACTAGCGGGACGAACACCGGGGAGCTGTTTTTT
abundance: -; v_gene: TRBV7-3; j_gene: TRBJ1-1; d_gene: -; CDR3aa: CASSPQATNTEAFF; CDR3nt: TGTGCCAGCAGCCCCCAGGCCACGAACACTGAAGCTTTCTTT
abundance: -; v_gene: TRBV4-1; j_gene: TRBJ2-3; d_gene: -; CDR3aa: CASSQDWRTDTQYF; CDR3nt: TGCGCCAGCAGCCAAGATTGGCGGACAGATACGCAGTATTTT
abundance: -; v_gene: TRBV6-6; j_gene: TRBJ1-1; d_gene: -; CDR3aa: CASSQTGRSTEAFF; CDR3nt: TGTGCCAGCAGTCAGACAGGTCGGAGTACTGAAGCTTTCTTT
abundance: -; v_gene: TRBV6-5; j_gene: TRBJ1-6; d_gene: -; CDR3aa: CASSQVYNSPLHF; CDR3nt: TGTGCCAGCAGCCAGGTTTATAATTCACCCCTCCACTTT
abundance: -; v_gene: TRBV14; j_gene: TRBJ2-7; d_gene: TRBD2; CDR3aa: CASSQGYLAGVGSEQYF; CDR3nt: TGTGCCAGCAGCCAAGGATACCTAGCGGGAGTGGGTTCCGAGCAGTACTTC
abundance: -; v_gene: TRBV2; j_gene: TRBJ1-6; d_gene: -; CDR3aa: CASSTNSGTQGSPLHF; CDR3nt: TGTGCCAGCAGTACGAACTCCGGGACACAAGGGTCACCCCTCCACTTT
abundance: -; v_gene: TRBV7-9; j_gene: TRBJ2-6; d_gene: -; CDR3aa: CASSPSGSGANVLTF; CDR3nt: TGTGCCAGCAGCCCTTCAGGGTCCGGGGCCAACGTCCTGACTTTC
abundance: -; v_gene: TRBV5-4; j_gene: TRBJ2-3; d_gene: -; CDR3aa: CASLADKSTDTQYF; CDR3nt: TGTGCCAGCTTAGCGGATAAATCCACAGATACGCAGTATTTT
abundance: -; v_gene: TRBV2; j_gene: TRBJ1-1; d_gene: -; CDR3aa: CASSPLVNTEAFF; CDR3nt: TGCGCCAGCAGCCCACTGGTGAACACTGAAGCTTTCTTT
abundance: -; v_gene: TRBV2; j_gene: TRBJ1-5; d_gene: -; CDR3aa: CASSPTGRENQPQHF; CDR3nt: TGTGCCAGCAGTCCGACGGGGAGAGAGAATCAGCCCCAGCATTTT
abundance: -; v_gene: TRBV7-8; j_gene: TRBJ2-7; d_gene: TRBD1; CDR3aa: CASSTTGGEQYF; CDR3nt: TGTGCCAGCAGTACCACAGGGGGCGAGCAGTACTTC
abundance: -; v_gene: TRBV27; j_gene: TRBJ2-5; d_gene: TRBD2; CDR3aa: CASSSNSGGQETQYF; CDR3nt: TGTGCCAGCAGTTCGAATAGCGGGGGACAAGAGACCCAGTACTTC
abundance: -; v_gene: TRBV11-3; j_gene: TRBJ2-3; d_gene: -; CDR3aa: CASSLSGMADTQYF; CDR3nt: TGTGCCAGCAGCTTGTCCGGTATGGCAGATACGCAGTATTTT